These T cell receptor beta chains were read from a single sample in a study of cytomegalovirus exposure and HLA in healthy donors. This table comes from immunoSEQ multiplex PCR, and its TCRdb copy is limited to in-frame clones, with some not included. The sample gives 150,000 to 200,000 clones, around 87% of which show up once; approximately 1.5% is in the top ten. Sequencing used PBMCs. These receptors were obtained from a woman aged 18-29 years in good health and CMV-seronegative. The CDR3 runs from the conserved cysteine through the conserved F or W. D genes are given only for firm matches. Only part of the rows carry a size: once, few, many, or a class if the clone is expanded.

cdr3_aa cdr3_nt clone_size d_call j_call v_call cdr3_length
CASSPGLAEPEQYF TGTGCCAGCAGCCCGGGACTAGCGGAGCCAGAGCAGTACTTC once TRBD2 TRBJ2-7 TRBV7-9 14
CASSPRGIINEKLFF TGTGCCAGCAGCCCGAGGGGGATAATTAATGAAAAACTGTTTTTT - - TRBJ1-4 TRBV7-2 15
CASSHTGTAYEQYF TGCGCCAGCAGCCATACCGGGACAGCCTACGAGCAGTACTTC - TRBD1 TRBJ2-7 TRBV5-1 14
CASSPEDGGRGHNEQFF TGTGCCAGCAGCCCAGAGGATGGCGGGAGGGGCCACAATGAGCAGTTCTTC - TRBD2 TRBJ2-1 TRBV9 17
CASSLGAGANYGYTF TGTGCCAGCAGCTTAGGGGCGGGGGCTAACTATGGCTACACCTTC - - TRBJ1-2 TRBV11-2 15
CASNHLRGGTEAFF TGTGCCAGTAACCATCTTCGGGGTGGCACTGAAGCTTTCTTT - - TRBJ1-1 TRBV19 14
CASSPRGGNSPLHF TGTGCCAGCTCACCAAGAGGGGGAAATTCACCCCTCCACTTT once - TRBJ1-6 TRBV18 14
CASRPGTSGIQETQYF TGTGCCAGCAGGCCAGGGACTAGCGGGATCCAAGAGACCCAGTACTTC - TRBD2 TRBJ2-5 TRBV7-8 16
CASSLPTGGQETQYF TGTGCCAGCAGCTTACCCACGGGAGGGCAAGAGACCCAGTACTTC - TRBD2 TRBJ2-5 TRBV5-4 15
CASSLVGAGSNQPQHF TGTGCCAGCAGTTTAGTGGGGGCAGGGAGCAATCAGCCCCAGCATTTT - - TRBJ1-5 TRBV28 16
CASSLGQGNGQPQHF TGTGCCAGTAGTCTCGGGCAGGGGAACGGTCAGCCCCAGCATTTT - - TRBJ1-5 TRBV19 15
CASSPPSLTPYEQYF TGTGCCAGCTCACCACCGTCGCTTACTCCCTACGAGCAGTACTTC once - TRBJ2-7 TRBV18 15
CASSYDSGGEAFF TGTGCCAGCAGTTACGATTCGGGAGGTGAAGCTTTCTTT - - TRBJ1-1 TRBV6-5 13
CASSDRENPYEQYF TGTGCCAGCAGTGACAGGGAAAATCCCTACGAGCAGTACTTC - - TRBJ2-7 TRBV6-1 14
CASSVAGTANTGELFF TGTGCCAGCAGCGTTGCCGGGACAGCAAACACCGGGGAGCTGTTTTTT once TRBD1 TRBJ2-2 TRBV9 16
CASRYTGTAKNIQYF TGTGCCAGCAGATACACCGGGACAGCGAAAAACATTCAGTACTTC - TRBD1 TRBJ2-4 TRBV11-2 15
CASSLGLGNTGELFF TGTGCCAGCAGCTTAGGACTAGGGAATACCGGGGAGCTGTTTTTT - - TRBJ2-2 TRBV7-6 15
CASSRPGQLYEQYF TGTGCCAGCAGCCGGCCGGGACAGCTCTACGAGCAGTACTTC - TRBD1 TRBJ2-7 TRBV6-5 14
CASSVPGINYGYTF TGTGCCAGCAGTGTACCAGGGATTAACTATGGCTACACCTTC - - TRBJ1-2 TRBV6-1 14
CASSQDVRNQPQHF TGCGCCAGCAGCCAAGATGTGAGAAATCAGCCCCAGCATTTT - - TRBJ1-5 TRBV4-3 14
CASSSGLAGVADTQYF TGTGCCAGCAGCTCCGGACTAGCGGGAGTTGCAGATACGCAGTATTTT - TRBD2 TRBJ2-3 TRBV7-6 16
CASSLADNSGNTIYF TGTGCCAGCAGCCTAGCTGACAACTCTGGAAACACCATATATTTT - - TRBJ1-3 TRBV13 15
CASSLTSSYNEQFF TGTGCCAGCAGCTTGACTAGCTCCTACAATGAGCAGTTCTTC - - TRBJ2-1 TRBV5-6 14
CASITRGTGRNTEAFF TGTGCCAGTATCACCCGAGGCACAGGACGGAACACTGAAGCTTTCTTT - - TRBJ1-1 TRBV19 16
CASSLQGKGTDTQYF TGTGCCAGCAGTTTACAGGGGAAGGGCACAGATACGCAGTATTTT - - TRBJ2-3 TRBV27 15
CASSSTSGRSYNEQFF TGTGCCAGCAGCTCCACTAGCGGGCGCTCCTACAATGAGCAGTTCTTC few TRBD2 TRBJ2-1 TRBV7-8 16
CASSSEDRNTEAFF TGTGCCAGCAGCTCGGAGGACAGGAACACTGAAGCTTTCTTT few - TRBJ1-1 TRBV13 14
CACSGLAGGRGNEQFF TGTGCCTGTTCAGGGCTAGCGGGAGGGCGGGGCAATGAGCAGTTCTTC - TRBD2 TRBJ2-1 TRBV7-3 16
CAISLLAGSSTDTQYF TGTGCCATCAGCCTACTAGCGGGATCTAGCACAGATACGCAGTATTTT - TRBD2 TRBJ2-3 TRBV10-3 16
CASSSELTGTGNEKLFF TGTGCCAGCAGCTCCGAACTCACCGGGACAGGGAATGAAAAACTGTTTTTT - TRBD1 TRBJ1-4 TRBV7-6 17
CASSYRGSSYEQYF TGTGCCAGCAGTTACCGCGGTAGCTCCTACGAGCAGTACTTC - - TRBJ2-7 TRBV6-5 14
CASRPGTVGTDTQYF TGTGCCAGCAGACCAGGGACAGTGGGGACAGATACGCAGTATTTT - TRBD1 TRBJ2-3 TRBV7-2 15
CASSLFDTGRPYEQYF TGTGCCAGCAGTTTATTTGACACAGGCCGACCCTACGAGCAGTACTTC - - TRBJ2-7 TRBV28 16
CATSRVNPSRGRISNQPQHF TGTGCCACCAGCAGAGTCAACCCCTCCAGGGGGCGCATTAGCAATCAGCCCCAGCATTTT - TRBD1 TRBJ1-5 TRBV15 20
CASSSSSGGQETQYF TGTGCCAGCAGCTCTTCTAGCGGGGGCCAGGAGACCCAGTACTTC - TRBD2 TRBJ2-5 TRBV5-4 15
CASSMSDRDGGYTF TGTGCCAGTAGTATGAGCGACAGGGATGGAGGCTACACCTTC - TRBD1 TRBJ1-2 TRBV19 14
CASSQVPGGLDEQFF TGTGCCAGCAGCCAAGTCCCGGGGGGCCTTGATGAGCAGTTCTTC - - TRBJ2-1 TRBV14 15
CASSDTGNQPQHF TGTGCCAGCAGTGACACGGGCAATCAGCCCCAGCATTTT once - TRBJ1-5 TRBV6-1 13
CASSYIQGHPDEQFF TGTGCCAGCAGTTACATACAGGGTCATCCGGATGAGCAGTTCTTC - - TRBJ2-1 TRBV6-5 15
CASSGDRAYEQYF TGTGCCAGCAGTGGGGACAGGGCCTACGAGCAGTACTTC once TRBD1 TRBJ2-7 TRBV2 13
CASSQDLVGLRAAGELFF TGCGCCAGCAGCCAAGATTTGGTTGGTCTGCGCGCGGCCGGGGAGCTGTTTTTT once - TRBJ2-2 TRBV4-3 18
CAYKRGTVNTEAFF TGTGCCTACAAGAGGGGGACAGTAAACACTGAAGCTTTCTTT once TRBD1 TRBJ1-1 TRBV30 14
CAISGRGQGALTNTEAFF TGTGCCATCAGTGGCAGGGGACAGGGGGCATTGACGAACACTGAAGCTTTCTTT - TRBD1 TRBJ1-1 TRBV10-3 18